The present TCR beta chain was sequenced within a study of cytomegalovirus exposure and HLA in healthy donors (dated by TCRdb to between 2016 and 2019). About the investigation overall: An earlier analysis of around 600 of the donors reported 250 to 300 Gb of sequence data and around 110 million unique TCR beta sequences from 150 million to 200 million T cells. Rather than drawing on any new phenotypic data, the later analysis identified candidate immune exposures from TCR beta sequences and the way those sequences occurred across donors. Among the roughly 390 genotyped donors, around 81% belonged to the genetic ancestry cluster associated with self-reported Caucasian donors. The study profiled the T cell repertoires of 500 to 800 subjects by immunosequencing and related them to cytomegalovirus serostatus. A separate validation cohort of over 95 different subjects was used in addition to the roughly 700-subject first cohort. Typing coverage varied by locus: 629-630 donors for A, B, C, DRB1 and DQB1; roughly 560 for DQA1; approximately 610 for DPA1; around 490 for DPB1. Both class I and class II loci were covered by HLA typing, at four-digit resolution. An early release that covered 640 HLA-typed donors contained approximately 290 gigabases of sequencing data and 85 million to 100 million unique TCR sequences. To study patterns of TCR occurrence, a later analysis re-analyzed previously published TCR beta repertoires from 700 or so donors and added high-resolution HLA genotyping. Among several hundred genotyped donors of the cohort, an average of around 250,000 unique TCR beta nucleotide sequences was sequenced per donor, of which roughly 17% were non-productive. An earlier analysis of around 580 of the donors used high-throughput TCR beta sequencing to judge whether each TCR beta V gene segment behaved as functional or pseudogenic. Genome-wide SNP genotypes for about 65% of the 666 donors were used in a later genetic analysis, which treated that subset as a discovery cohort. A handful of DR-DQ haplotypes were handled as single units for association and clustering because linkage in the cohort was strong. All discovery cohort repertoires had been generated on a single sequencing platform. Donor age, sex, ethnicity and CMV serostatus were collected together with the repertoire data. The study aimed to test whether cataloging public T cell receptors could reveal signatures of past pathogen exposure. High-throughput TCR immunosequencing, statistical association of individual TCRs with disease status, and machine learning were combined to predict cytomegalovirus infection status. Results and caveats for the whole study, not just this receptor: A further reported finding was that TCR beta sequences accurately predicted the HLA-A and HLA-B alleles for most subjects in the first cohort. An earlier analysis of approximately 600 of the donors showed that most TCR beta V segments appeared in productive rearrangements either about 87% or about 30% of the time, which broadly matched IMGT annotations. A later analysis found that TCR association rates varied across HLA loci, with DRB1 alleles showing the most associated TCRs and HLA-C alleles the fewest. The 87-base-pair reads could not distinguish some IMGT-functional V segments, including TRBV6-2 and TRBV6-3, so those segments were excluded. A later analysis reported that several top co-occurrence clusters appeared linked to parvovirus B19, influenza, CMV and Epstein-Barr virus. Most TCR sequences were observed very rarely across donors, whereas some public TCRs were present in many individuals. A group of highly shared sequence variants was considered likely to be a technical artifact of the sequencing pipeline. Because counts were too low, seventeen rarely observed V segments, including chromosome 9 orphons, were excluded from the earlier analysis of 587 of the donors. According to a later genetic analysis, donors in an Asian-associated ancestry cluster had fewer N-insertions in productive TCRs than the roughly 670-donor mean. Because some donors lacked HLA typing at each locus, the association tests relied only on the typed subset. When HLA alleles, especially DR and DQ, strongly co-occurred, TCR associations were difficult to assign to individual alleles. Most CMV-associated TCR beta chains appeared to be HLA-restricted in a later analysis, and the HLA associations seemed to be driven largely by CMV exposure. The classifier was reported to diagnose cytomegalovirus status with high specificity and sensitivity in both the original cohort and the validation cohort. In a later analysis, around 15,000 TCR beta sequences were associated with specific HLA alleles at a false discovery rate of 0.05. A total of 164 TCR beta chains were listed by the study as associated with cytomegalovirus. CMV serostatus was the only immune exposure information available for the cohort. This cohort had only TCR beta chains sequenced, and the lack of alpha or paired-chain data limited which features could be detected. In vitro tests confirmed that a few of the cytomegalovirus-associated TCR beta chains recognize cytomegalovirus antigens. Correlated functional status among segregating V segments might be attributable to linkage disequilibrium, but an unknown experimental factor could not be ruled out. Compared with equally common non-associated chains, HLA-associated TCR beta chains in a later analysis were more clonally expanded and had lower generation probabilities. According to the authors, the approach could potentially be generalized to other disease states and immunological phenotypes. Presence/absence analyses assumed roughly uniform sequencing depth across donors, an assumption that may not hold. V-gene and J-gene trimming of TCR beta chains was associated with a missense DCLRE1C variant in a later genetic analysis, and the association was replicated in an independent cohort.

Remarks on this clone: The specificity of this receptor is unknown. Base qualities are not provided; no much larger clone lies one nucleotide away.

The library was built by means of the immunoSEQ multiplex PCR assay. For the multiplex PCR, a mixture combining 60 forward primers for TCR Vbeta segments and 13 reverse primers for TCR Jbeta segments was used. A multiplex PCR assay on genomic DNA amplified the CDR3 region of rearranged TCR beta genes. Amplified TCR beta libraries were sequenced as 87-base-pair reads on the Illumina HiSeq System. Under the source paper's analysis protocol: In a later analysis, roughly 80 million unique TCR beta chains were counted across the 650 to 750 repertoires, and some 10 million of these chains were shared by at least two donors. A nearest-neighbor algorithm error-corrected the raw reads and collapsed the reads into unique sequences, merging closely related sequences to remove PCR and sequencing errors. Alignment of CDR3 sequences to IMGT reference sequences was used to assign V, D and J gene segments. For a sequence to be retained, a match of at least six nucleotides to both a V gene segment and a J gene segment was required. Rearrangements were called productive when the CDR3 lacked stop codons and stayed in frame with V and J; all others were non-productive. CDR3 was defined according to IMGT convention as the region running from the second conserved V-encoded cysteine to the conserved J-encoded phenylalanine. The earlier analysis of more than 450 of the donors excluded sequences that lacked an unambiguous match to a single V gene segment. An earlier analysis of several hundred of the donors called V segments functional above 56.7% productive rearrangements and segregating when the between-donor standard deviation exceeded 5%. A statistical classification framework was built to diagnose cytomegalovirus status from the catalog of TCR beta chain sequences. A later analysis assigned V and J genes by comparing TCR nucleotide sequences with IMGT/GENE-DB human TR gene sequences. The TCRdist pipeline was used in a later analysis to assign CDR3 sequences and most-parsimonious VDJ recombination scenarios. In a later analysis, each TCR beta chain was defined by its CDR3 amino acid sequence together with its V-gene family, and reads lacking a unique V-gene family were excluded. To address suspected cross-contamination and a sequencing artifact, a later analysis removed approximately 590 highly shared, low-generation-probability nucleotide sequences. In a later analysis, a clonal expansion index for each public chain was calculated from normalized within-repertoire ranks of inferred template counts. Generation probabilities in a later analysis came from a VDJ recombination model fitted to out-of-frame rearrangements, and those results were checked against IGoR. In a later analysis, TCR-TCR, TCR-HLA and TCR-CMV co-occurrence was scored with hypergeometric tests, and a repertoire-size bias correction was applied to TCR pairs. To estimate false discovery rates, a later analysis permuted the HLA or CMV assignments 20 times. A later analysis grouped co-occurring TCRs with DBSCAN, adding TCRdist sequence similarity when clustering within HLA-allele-positive subsets. Repertoires with fewer than 30,000 or more than 120,000 public chains were left out of co-occurrence clustering, as were five repertoires with anomalous nucleotide sharing. As stored in TCRdb, this immuneACCESS dataset retains in-frame rearrangements with V and J assigned. A fraction of the clones does not appear; measured against another copy, unresolved V genes explain less than half of the discrepancy, and the remainder lacks a known reason. V and J calls and clone size come straight from that table; D and trimming were deduced from the DNA. In all, the sample holds about 97,000 clones, and roughly 76% of those were seen once. About 3.7% of the sample is held by the ten biggest clonotypes.

V and J are truncated by 6 bases and 6 bases respectively, leaving an intervening sequence of 17 bases. The germline V gene sets CDR1 to SQVTM and CDR2 to ANQGSEA. CDR3 length: 13 amino acids, cysteine to phenylalanine. The read is trimmed to its CDR3 DNA, 39 bases read in frame from base 1. The cohort was made up of roughly 670 healthy bone marrow donors. Cohort members were all nominally healthy when sampled, although unrecorded immune exposures were likely present. The donor was CMV seronegative and belonged to the group of more than 300 seronegative cohort members. A peripheral blood sample was collected from each donor, and TCR beta sequencing was performed on peripheral blood mononuclear cells. The Qiagen DNeasy Blood Extraction Kit was used to extract genomic DNA from the blood cell samples.

The rearranged segments are TRBV29-1 and TRBJ1-2; too little of a D gene remains to name it. Material: PBMCs. This sequence originates from a man aged 40-55 years in good health and CMV-seronegative. The CDR3 region reads CSVRNRDLHGYTF. The sequence in DNA is TGCAGCGTGCGCAACCGGGATTTGCATGGCTACACCTTC.